The rows below give T cell receptor beta chains drawn from one sample of a study of T cell responses to AZD1222 COVID-19 vaccine. Profiling relied on immunoSEQ multiplex PCR, and the TCRdb table lists in-frame clones only, not all of them. The repertoire includes approximately 71,000 clones, roughly 86% of them detected once, and under 8.5% sits in the top ten. This material consisted of peripheral blood, taken on day 0 of AZD1222 vaccination. Receptors were obtained from an adult in good health. Both conserved end residues are part of each CDR3. D genes are given only for firm matches. Only some rows state a clone size, as once, few, many or a class for expanded clones.

size | J | D | V | DNA | CDR3
. | TRBJ1-2 | TRBD1 | TRBV4-3 | TGCGCCAGCAGCCAAGATTCACGAGGGGGCAACTATGGCTACACCTTC | CASSQDSRGGNYGYTF
. | TRBJ2-1 | . | TRBV19 | TGTGCCAGTAGTACCGGACAATACAATGAGCAGTTCTTC | CASSTGQYNEQFF
. | TRBJ1-4 | . | TRBV2 | TGTGCCAGCAGTTTTCGGGGACGGGAAAAACTGTTTTTT | CASSFRGREKLFF
once | TRBJ2-3 | . | TRBV15 | TGTGCCACCAGCAGAGCCCGGCACACAGATACGCAGTATTTT | CATSRARHTDTQYF
. | TRBJ2-3 | . | TRBV6-6 | TGTGCCAGCAGTTACTCGTTCCTCACAGATACGCAGTATTTT | CASSYSFLTDTQYF
. | TRBJ2-7 | . | TRBV15 | TGTGCCACCAGTCCTGGGGTGACAACCACCTACGAGCAGTACTTC | CATSPGVTTTYEQYF
. | TRBJ2-5 | . | TRBV27 | TGTGCCAGCAGTTTGGGGGTAACGGGGGAGACCCAGTACTTC | CASSLGVTGETQYF
. | TRBJ2-1 | TRBD1 | TRBV7-9 | TGTGCCAGCAGCCACCTGGGGGGGACAGGGGCGAACAATGAGCAGTTCTTC | CASSHLGGTGANNEQFF
. | TRBJ1-1 | . | TRBV30 | TGTGCCTGGAGTGTAGGGCACAAAGGCACTGAAGCTTTCTTT | CAWSVGHKGTEAFF
. | TRBJ2-7 | . | TRBV28 | TGTGCCACCAGGGGGGTTACCTACGAGCAGTACTTC | CATRGVTYEQYF